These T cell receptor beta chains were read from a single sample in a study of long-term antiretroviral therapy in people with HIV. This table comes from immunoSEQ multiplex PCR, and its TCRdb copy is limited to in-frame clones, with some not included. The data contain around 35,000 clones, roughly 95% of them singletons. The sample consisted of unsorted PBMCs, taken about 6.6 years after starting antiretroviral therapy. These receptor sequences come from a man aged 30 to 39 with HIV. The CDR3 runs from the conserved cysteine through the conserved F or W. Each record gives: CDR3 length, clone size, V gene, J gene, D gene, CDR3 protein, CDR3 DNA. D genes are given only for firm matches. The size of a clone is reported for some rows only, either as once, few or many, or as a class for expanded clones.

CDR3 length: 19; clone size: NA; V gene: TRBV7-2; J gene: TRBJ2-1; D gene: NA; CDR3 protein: CASSPPPGGATRVYNEQFF; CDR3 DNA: TGTGCCAGCAGCCCCCCTCCCGGCGGGGCAACTCGGGTGTACAATGAGCAGTTCTTC
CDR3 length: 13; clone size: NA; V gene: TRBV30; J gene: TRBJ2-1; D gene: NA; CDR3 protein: CAWSVTLGNEQFF; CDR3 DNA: TGTGCCTGGAGTGTTACTCTGGGGAATGAGCAGTTCTTC
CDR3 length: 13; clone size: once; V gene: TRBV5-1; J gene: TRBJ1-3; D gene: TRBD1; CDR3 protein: CASSTGVGNTIYF; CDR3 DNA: TGCGCCAGCAGTACAGGGGTCGGAAACACCATATATTTT
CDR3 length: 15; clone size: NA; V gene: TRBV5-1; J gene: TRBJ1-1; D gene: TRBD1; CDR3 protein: CASSSPGQGGTEAFF; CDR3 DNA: TGCGCCAGCAGCTCGCCGGGACAGGGCGGCACTGAAGCTTTCTTT
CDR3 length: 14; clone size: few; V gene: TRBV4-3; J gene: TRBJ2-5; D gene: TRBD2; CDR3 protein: CASSQERGGETQYF; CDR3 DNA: TGCGCCAGCAGCCAAGAACGGGGGGGTGAGACCCAGTACTTC
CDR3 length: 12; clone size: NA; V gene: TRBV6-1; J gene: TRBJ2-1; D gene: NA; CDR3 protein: CASSLQGYEQFF; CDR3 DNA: TGTGCCAGCAGTCTACAGGGCTATGAGCAGTTCTTC
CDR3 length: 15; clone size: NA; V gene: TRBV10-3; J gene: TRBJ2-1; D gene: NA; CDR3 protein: CATSIREIDYNEQFF; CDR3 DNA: TGTGCCACATCAATCCGGGAGATCGACTACAATGAGCAGTTCTTC
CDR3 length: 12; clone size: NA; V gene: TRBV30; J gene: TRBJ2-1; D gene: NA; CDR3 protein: CAWSEGLGYPLF; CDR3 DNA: TGTGCCTGGAGTGAAGGACTGGGGTACCCGCTCTTC
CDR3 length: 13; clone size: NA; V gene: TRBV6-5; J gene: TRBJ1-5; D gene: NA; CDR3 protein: CASSRQSNQPQHF; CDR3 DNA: TGTGCCAGCAGTCGGCAGAGCAATCAGCCCCAGCATTTT
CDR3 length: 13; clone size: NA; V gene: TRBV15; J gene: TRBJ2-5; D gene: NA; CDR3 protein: CATRIRSFVTQYF; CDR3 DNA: TGTGCCACCAGGATTAGAAGTTTCGTGACCCAGTACTTC
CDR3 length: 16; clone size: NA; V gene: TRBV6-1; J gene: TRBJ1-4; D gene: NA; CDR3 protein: CASSESGIYFNEKLFF; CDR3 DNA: TGTGCCAGCAGTGAATCAGGGATCTATTTTAATGAAAAACTGTTTTTT
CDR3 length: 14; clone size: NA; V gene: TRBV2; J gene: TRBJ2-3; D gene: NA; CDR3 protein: CASSGPESTDTQYF; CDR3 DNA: TGTGCCAGCAGTGGTCCGGAGAGCACAGATACGCAGTATTTT
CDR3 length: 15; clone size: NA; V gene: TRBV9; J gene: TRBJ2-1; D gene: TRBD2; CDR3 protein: CASSVTSGIIGEQFF; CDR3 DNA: TGTGCCAGCAGCGTCACTAGCGGGATAATAGGGGAGCAGTTCTTC
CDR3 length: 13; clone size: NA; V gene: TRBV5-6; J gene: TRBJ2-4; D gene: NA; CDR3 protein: CASSLPPKNIQYF; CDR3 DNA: TGTGCCAGCAGCTTGCCCCCCAAAAACATTCAGTACTTC
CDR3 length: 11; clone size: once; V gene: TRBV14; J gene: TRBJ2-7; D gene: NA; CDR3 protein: CASSLSYEQYF; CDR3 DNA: TGTGCCAGCAGCCTCAGCTACGAGCAGTACTTC
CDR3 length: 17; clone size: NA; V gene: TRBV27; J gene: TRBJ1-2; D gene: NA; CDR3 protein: CASSPAGGVGRPYGYTF; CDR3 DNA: TGTGCCAGCAGCCCTGCGGGCGGGGTGGGACGCCCCTATGGCTACACCTTC
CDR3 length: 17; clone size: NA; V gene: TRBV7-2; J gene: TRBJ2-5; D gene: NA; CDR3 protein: CASSWPRFRGGRETQYF; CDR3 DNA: TGTGCCAGCAGCTGGCCCCGGTTTAGGGGGGGCCGGGAGACCCAGTACTTC
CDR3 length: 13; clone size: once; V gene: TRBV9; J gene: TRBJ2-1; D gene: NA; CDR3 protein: CASSLDGLDEQFF; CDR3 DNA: TGTGCCAGCAGCTTAGATGGGTTGGATGAGCAGTTCTTC
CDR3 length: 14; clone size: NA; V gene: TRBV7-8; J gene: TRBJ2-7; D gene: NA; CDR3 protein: CASSLGSLSYEQYF; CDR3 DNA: TGTGCCAGCAGCTTGGGGTCCTTATCCTACGAGCAGTACTTC
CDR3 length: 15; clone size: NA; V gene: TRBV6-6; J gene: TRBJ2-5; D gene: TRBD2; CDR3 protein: CASRTLAGGLETQYF; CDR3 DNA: TGTGCCAGCAGGACTTTAGCGGGGGGGCTTGAGACCCAGTACTTC
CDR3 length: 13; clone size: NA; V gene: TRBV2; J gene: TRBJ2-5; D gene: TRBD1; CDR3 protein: CASRDRGQETQYF; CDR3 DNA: TGTGCCAGCAGGGACAGGGGGCAAGAGACCCAGTACTTC
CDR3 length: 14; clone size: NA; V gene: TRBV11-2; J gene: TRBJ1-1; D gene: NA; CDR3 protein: CASSFSGANTEAFF; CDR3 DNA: TGTGCCAGCAGCTTCTCCGGGGCTAACACTGAAGCTTTCTTT
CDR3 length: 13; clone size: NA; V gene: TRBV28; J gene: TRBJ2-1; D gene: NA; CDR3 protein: CASSPQGGNEQFF; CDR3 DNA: TGTGCCAGCAGTCCCCAGGGGGGGAATGAGCAGTTCTTC
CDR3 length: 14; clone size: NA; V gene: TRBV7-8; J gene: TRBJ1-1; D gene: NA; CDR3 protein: CASTSHYRETEAFF; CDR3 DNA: TGTGCCAGCACATCTCACTACAGGGAAACTGAAGCTTTCTTT
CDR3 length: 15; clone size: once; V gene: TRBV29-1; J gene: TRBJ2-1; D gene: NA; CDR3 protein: CSVGSGQGTYNEQFF; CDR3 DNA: TGCAGCGTTGGGTCAGGCCAGGGGACCTACAATGAGCAGTTCTTC
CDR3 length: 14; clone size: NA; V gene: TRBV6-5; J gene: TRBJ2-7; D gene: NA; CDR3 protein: CASSYSGFGYEQYF; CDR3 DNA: TGTGCCAGCAGTTATTCAGGGTTTGGGTACGAGCAGTACTTC
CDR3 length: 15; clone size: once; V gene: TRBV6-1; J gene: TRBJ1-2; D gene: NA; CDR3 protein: CASSVRDILLYGYTF; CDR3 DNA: TGTGCCAGCAGTGTACGGGACATTCTACTGTATGGCTACACCTTC
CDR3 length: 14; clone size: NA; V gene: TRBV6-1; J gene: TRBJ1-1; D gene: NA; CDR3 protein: CASSESSVNTEAFF; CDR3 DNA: TGTGCCAGCAGCGAGTCTTCAGTGAACACTGAAGCTTTCTTT
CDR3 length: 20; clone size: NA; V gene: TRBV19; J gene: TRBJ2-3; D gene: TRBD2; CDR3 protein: CASSIDSTSGIDAYTDTQYF; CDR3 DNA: TGTGCCAGTAGTATAGATTCGACTAGCGGGATCGATGCTTACACAGATACGCAGTATTTT
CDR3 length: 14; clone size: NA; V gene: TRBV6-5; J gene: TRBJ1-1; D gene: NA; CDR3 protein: CASSYRGGSTEAFF; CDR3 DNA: TGTGCCAGCAGTTATAGGGGCGGGAGTACTGAAGCTTTCTTT
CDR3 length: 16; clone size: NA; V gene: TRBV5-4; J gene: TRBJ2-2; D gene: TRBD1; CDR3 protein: CASSSGGAPGSGELFF; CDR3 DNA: TGTGCCAGCAGCTCAGGGGGCGCCCCGGGGTCCGGGGAGCTGTTTTTT
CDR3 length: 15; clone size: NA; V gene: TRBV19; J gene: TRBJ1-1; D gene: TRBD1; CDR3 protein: CASSERDSRNTEAFF; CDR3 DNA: TGTGCCAGTAGTGAACGGGACAGTAGGAACACTGAAGCTTTCTTT
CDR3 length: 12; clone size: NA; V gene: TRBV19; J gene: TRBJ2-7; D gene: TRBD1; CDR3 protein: CASSGQGPEQYF; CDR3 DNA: TGTGCCAGTAGTGGACAGGGTCCCGAGCAGTACTTC
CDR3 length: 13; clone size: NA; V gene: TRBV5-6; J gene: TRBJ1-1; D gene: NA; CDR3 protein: CASSFLATREAFF; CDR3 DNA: TGTGCCAGCAGCTTTCTTGCGACGAGGGAAGCTTTCTTT
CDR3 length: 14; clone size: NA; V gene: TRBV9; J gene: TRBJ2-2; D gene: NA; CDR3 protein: CASSSRAGTGELFF; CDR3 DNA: TGTGCCAGCAGCTCTAGAGCGGGCACCGGGGAGCTGTTTTTT
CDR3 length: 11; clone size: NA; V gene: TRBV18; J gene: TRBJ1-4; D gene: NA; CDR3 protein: CASGTSGLVFF; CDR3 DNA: TGTGCCAGCGGAACGTCAGGGCTGGTGTTTTTT
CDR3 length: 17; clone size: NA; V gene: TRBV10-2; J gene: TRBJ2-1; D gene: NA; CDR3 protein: CASSEPRGAMLYNEQFF; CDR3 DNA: TGCGCCAGCAGTGAGCCTCGGGGGGCGATGCTCTACAATGAGCAGTTCTTC
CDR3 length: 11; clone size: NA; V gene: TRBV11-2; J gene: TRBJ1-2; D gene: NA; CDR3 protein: CASTPGDGYTF; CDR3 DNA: TGTGCCAGCACCCCTGGGGATGGCTACACCTTC
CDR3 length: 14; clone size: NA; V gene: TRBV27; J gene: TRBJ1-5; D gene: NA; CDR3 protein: CASGPDSMNQPQHF; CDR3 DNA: TGTGCCAGCGGCCCGGACAGTATGAATCAGCCCCAGCATTTT
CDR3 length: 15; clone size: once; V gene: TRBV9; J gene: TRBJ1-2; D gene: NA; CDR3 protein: CASSVDVGEGYGYTF; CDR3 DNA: TGTGCCAGCAGCGTAGATGTGGGGGAAGGTTATGGCTACACCTTC
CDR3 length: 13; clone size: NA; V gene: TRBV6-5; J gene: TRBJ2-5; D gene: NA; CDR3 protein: CASSPNIVETQYF; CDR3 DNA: TGTGCCAGCAGCCCTAACATCGTCGAGACCCAGTACTTC
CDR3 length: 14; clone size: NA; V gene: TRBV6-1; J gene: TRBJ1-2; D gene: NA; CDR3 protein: CASSEAFGEYGYTF; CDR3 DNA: TGTGCCAGCAGTGAAGCCTTCGGAGAGTATGGCTACACCTTC
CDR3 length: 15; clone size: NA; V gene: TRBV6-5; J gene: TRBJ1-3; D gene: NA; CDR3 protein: CASKKRGNSGNTIYF; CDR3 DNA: TGTGCCAGCAAAAAGAGGGGTAACTCTGGAAACACCATATATTTT
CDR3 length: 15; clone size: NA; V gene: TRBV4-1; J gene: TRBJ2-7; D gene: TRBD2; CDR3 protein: CASSQASGASYEQYF; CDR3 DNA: TGCGCCAGCAGCCAAGCCAGCGGGGCATCCTACGAGCAGTACTTC
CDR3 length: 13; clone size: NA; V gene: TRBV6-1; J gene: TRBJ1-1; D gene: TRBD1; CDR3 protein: CAIKTGGLTEAFF; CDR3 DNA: TGTGCCATCAAGACAGGGGGCCTTACTGAAGCTTTCTTT
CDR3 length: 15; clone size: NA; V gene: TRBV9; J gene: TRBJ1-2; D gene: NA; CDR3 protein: CASSVGEGIVYGYTF; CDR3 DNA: TGTGCCAGCAGCGTAGGGGAGGGGATTGTCTATGGCTACACCTTC